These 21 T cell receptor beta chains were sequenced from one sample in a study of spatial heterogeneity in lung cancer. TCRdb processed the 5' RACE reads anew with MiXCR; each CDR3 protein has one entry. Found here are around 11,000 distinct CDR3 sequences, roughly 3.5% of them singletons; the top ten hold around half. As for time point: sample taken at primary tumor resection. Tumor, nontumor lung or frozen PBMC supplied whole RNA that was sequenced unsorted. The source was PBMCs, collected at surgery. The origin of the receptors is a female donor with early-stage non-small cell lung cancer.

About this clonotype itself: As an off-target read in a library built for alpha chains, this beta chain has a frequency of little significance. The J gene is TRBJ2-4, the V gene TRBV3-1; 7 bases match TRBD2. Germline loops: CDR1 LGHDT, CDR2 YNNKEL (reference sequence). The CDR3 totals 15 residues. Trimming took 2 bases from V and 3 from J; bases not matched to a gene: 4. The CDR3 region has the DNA TGTGCCAGCAGCCAACTAGCGGAGAACAAAAACATTCAGTACTTC. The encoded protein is CASSQLAENKNIQYF.

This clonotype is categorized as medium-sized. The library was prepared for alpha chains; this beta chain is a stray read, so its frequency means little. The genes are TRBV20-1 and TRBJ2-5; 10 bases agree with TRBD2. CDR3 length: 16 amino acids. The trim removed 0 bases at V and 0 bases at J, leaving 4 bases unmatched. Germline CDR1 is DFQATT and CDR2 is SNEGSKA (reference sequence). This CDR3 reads CSARDAGTSDQETQYF. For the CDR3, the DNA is TGCAGTGCTAGAGATGCCGGGACTAGCGACCAAGAGACCCAGTACTTC.

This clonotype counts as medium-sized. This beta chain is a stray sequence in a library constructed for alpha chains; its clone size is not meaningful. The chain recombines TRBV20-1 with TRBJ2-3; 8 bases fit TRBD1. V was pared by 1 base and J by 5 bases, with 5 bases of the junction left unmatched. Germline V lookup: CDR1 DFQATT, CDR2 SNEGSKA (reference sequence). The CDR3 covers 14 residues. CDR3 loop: CSARVQGAIDTQYF. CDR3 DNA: TGCAGTGCTAGAGTTCAGGGGGCAATAGATACGCAGTATTTT.

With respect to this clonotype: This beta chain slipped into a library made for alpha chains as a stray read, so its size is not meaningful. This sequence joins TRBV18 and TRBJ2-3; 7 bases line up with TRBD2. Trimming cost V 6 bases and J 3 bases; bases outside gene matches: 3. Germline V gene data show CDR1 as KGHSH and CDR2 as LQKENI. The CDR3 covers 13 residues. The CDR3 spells CASSNSGTDTQYF. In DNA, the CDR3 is TGTGCCAGCTCCAATAGCGGGACAGATACGCAGTATTTT.

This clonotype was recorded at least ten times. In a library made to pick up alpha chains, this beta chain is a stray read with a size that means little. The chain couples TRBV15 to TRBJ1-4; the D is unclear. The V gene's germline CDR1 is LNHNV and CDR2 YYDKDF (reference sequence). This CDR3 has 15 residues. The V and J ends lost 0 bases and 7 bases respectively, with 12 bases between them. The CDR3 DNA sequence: TGTGCCACCAGCAGAGATGGCCAGTACGGTGAAAAACTGTTTTTT. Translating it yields CATSRDGQYGEKLFF.

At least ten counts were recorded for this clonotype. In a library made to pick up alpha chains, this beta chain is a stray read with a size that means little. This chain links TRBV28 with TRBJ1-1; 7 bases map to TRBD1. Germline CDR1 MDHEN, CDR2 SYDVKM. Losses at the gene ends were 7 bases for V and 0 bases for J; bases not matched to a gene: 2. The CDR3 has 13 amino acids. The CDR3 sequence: CASIGTVNTEAFF. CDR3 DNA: TGTGCCAGCATCGGGACAGTGAACACTGAAGCTTTCTTT.

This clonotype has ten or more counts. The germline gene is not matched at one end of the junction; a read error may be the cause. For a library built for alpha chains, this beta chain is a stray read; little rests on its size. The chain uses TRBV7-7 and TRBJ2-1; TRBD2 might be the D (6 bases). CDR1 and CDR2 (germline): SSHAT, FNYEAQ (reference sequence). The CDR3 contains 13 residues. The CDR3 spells CASRTGRYNEQFF. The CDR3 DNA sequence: TGTGCTAGCAGAACCGGGAGATACAATGAGCAGTTCTTC. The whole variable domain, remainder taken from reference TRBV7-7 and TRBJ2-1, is GAGVSQSPRYKVTKRGQDVTLRCDPISSHATLYWYQQALGQGPEFLTYFNYEAQPDKSGLPSDRFSAERPEGSISTLTIQRTEQRDSAMYRCASRTGRYNEQFFGPGTRLTVL.

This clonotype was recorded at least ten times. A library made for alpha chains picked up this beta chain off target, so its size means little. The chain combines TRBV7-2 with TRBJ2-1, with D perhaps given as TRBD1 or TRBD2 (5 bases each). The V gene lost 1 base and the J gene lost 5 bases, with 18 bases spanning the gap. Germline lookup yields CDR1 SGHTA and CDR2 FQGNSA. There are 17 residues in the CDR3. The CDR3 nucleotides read TGTGCCAGCAGCTTAGGGTTGGGGCGGGCGGAAAACAATGAGCAGTTCTTC. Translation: CASSLGLGRAENNEQFF.

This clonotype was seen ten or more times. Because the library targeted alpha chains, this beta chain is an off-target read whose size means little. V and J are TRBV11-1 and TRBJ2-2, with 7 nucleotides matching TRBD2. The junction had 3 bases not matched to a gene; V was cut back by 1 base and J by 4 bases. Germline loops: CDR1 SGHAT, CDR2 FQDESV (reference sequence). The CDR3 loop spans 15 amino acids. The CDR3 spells CASSLGGGRTGELFF. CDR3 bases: TGTGCCAGCAGCTTAGGGGGAGGGCGCACCGGGGAGCTGTTTTTT.

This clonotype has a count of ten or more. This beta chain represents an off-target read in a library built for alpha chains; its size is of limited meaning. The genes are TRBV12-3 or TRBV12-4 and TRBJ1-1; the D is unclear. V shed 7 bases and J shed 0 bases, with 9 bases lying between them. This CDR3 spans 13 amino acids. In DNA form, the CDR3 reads TGTGCCAGCAAAACACTTATGAACACTGAAGCTTTCTTT. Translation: CASKTLMNTEAFF.

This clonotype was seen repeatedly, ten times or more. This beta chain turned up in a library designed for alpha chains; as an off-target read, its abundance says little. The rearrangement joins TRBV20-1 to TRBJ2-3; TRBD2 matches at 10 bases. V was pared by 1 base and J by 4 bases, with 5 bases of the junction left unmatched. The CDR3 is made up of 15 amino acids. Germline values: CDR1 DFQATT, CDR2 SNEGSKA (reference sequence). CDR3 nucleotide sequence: TGCAGTGCTAGAGGTGCTAGCGGGGGCCCAGATACGCAGTATTTT. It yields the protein CSARGASGGPDTQYF.

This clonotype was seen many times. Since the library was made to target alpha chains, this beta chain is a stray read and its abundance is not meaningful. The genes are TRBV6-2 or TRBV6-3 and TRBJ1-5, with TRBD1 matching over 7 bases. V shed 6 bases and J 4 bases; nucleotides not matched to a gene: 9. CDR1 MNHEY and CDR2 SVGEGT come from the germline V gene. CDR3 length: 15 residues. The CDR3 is CASRSGQLENQPQHF. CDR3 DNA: TGTGCCAGCAGATCGGGACAGCTGGAAAATCAGCCCCAGCATTTT.

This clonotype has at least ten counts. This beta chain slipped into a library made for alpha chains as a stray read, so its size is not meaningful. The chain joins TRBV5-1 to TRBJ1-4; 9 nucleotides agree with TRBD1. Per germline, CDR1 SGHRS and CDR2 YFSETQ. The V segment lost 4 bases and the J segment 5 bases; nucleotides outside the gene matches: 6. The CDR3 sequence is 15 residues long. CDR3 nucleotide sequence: TGCGCCAGCAGCGCGTCCGGGACAGGGAATGAAAAACTGTTTTTT. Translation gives CASSASGTGNEKLFF. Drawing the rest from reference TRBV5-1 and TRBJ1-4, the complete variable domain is KAGVTQTPRYLIKTRGQQVTLSCSPISGHRSVSWYQQTPGQGLQFLFEYFSETQRNKGNFPGRFSGRQFSNSRSEMNVSTLELGDSALYLCASSASGTGNEKLFFGSGTQLSVL.

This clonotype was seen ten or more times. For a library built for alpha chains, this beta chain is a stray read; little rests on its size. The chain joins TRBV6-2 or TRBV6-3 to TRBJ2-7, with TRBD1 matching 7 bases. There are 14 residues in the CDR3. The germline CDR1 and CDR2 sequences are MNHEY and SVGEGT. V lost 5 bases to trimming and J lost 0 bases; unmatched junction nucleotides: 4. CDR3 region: CASSKRDSSYEQYF. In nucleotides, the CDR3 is TGTGCCAGCAGTAAACGGGACAGCTCCTACGAGCAGTACTTC.

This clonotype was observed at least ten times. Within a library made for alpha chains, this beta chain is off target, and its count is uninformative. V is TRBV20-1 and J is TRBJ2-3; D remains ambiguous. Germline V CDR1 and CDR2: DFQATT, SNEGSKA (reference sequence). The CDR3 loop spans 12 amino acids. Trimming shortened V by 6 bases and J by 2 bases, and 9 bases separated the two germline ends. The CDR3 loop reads CSATETTDTQYF. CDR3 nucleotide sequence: TGCAGTGCAACCGAGACCACAGATACGCAGTATTTT.

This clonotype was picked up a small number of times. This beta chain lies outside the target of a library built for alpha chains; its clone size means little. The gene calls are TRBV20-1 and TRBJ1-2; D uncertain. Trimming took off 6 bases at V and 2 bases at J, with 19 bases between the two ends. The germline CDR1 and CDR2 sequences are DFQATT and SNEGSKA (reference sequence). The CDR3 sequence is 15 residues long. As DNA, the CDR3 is TGCAGTGCGCCAATCGCCCCGAATACCAACTATGGCTACACCTTC. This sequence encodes CSAPIAPNTNYGYTF.

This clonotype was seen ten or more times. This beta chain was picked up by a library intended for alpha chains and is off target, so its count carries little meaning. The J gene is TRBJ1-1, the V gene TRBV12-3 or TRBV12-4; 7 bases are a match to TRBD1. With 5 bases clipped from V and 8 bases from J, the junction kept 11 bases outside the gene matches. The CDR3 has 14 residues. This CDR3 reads CASSRYRDRSEAFF. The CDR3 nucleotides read TGTGCCAGCAGTCGATACCGGGACAGATCCGAAGCTTTCTTT.

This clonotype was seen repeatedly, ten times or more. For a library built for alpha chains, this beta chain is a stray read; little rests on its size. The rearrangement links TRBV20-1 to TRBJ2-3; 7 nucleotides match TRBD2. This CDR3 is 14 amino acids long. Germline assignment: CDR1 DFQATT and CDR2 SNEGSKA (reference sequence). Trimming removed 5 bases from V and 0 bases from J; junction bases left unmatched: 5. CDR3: CSACGLESTDTQYF. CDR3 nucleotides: TGCAGTGCTTGCGGACTAGAGAGCACAGATACGCAGTATTTT.

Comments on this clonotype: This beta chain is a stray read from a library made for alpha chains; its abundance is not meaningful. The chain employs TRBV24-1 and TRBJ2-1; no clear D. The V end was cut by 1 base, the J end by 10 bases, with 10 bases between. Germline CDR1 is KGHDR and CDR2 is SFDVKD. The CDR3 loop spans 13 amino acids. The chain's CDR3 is CATSDLNRAEQFF. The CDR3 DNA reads TGTGCCACCAGTGATTTAAACCGCGCCGAGCAGTTCTTC.

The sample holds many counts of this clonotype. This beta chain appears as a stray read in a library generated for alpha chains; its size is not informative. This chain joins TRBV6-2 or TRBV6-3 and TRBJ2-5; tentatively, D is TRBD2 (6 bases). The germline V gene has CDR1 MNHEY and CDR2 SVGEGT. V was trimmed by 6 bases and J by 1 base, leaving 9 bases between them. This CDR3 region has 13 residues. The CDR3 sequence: CASRRDSQETQYF. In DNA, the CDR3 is TGTGCCAGCAGGCGGGACTCCCAAGAGACCCAGTACTTC.

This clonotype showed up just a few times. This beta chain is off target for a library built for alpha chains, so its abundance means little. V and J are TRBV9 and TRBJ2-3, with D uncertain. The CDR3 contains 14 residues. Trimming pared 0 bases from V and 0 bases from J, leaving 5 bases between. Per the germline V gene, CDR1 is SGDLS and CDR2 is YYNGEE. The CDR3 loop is CASSVATSTDTQYF. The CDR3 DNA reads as TGTGCCAGCAGCGTAGCAACTAGCACAGATACGCAGTATTTT.